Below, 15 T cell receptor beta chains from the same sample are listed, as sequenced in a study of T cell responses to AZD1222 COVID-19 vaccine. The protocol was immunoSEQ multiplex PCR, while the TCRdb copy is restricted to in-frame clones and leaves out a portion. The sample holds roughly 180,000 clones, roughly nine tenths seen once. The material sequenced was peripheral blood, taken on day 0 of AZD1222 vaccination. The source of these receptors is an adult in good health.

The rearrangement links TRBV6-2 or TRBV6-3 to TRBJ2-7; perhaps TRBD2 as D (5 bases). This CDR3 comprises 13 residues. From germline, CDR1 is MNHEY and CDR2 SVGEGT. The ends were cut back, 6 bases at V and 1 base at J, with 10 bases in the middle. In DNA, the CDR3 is TGTGCCAGCAGCCCCGGGATATCCTACGAGCAGTACTTC. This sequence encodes CASSPGISYEQYF.

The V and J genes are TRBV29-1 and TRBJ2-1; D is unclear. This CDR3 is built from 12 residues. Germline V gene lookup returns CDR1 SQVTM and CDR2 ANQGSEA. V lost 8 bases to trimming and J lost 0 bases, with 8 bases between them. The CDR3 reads CSTPDSYNEQFF. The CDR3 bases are TGCAGCACGCCGGACTCCTACAATGAGCAGTTCTTC.

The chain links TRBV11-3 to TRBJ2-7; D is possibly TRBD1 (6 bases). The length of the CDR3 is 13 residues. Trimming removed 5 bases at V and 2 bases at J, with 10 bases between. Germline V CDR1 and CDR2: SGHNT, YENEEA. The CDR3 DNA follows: TGTGCCAGCAGCCGAGGACAGCCCTACGAGCAGTACTTC. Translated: CASSRGQPYEQYF.

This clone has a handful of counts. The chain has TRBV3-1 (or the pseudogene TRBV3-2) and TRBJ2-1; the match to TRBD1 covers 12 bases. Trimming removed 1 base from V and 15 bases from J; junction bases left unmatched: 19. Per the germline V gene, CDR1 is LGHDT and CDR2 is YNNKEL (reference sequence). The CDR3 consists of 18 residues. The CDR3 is CASSQGMGPGTGGSSLFF. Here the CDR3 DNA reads TGTGCCAGCAGCCAAGGAATGGGGCCCGGGACAGGGGGCTCTAGTCTGTTCTTC.

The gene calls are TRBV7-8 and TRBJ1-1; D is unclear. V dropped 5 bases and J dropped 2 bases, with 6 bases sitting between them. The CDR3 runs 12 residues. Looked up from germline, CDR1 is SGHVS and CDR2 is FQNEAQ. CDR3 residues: CASSISNTEAFF. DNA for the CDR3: TGTGCCAGCAGCATAAGTAACACTGAAGCTTTCTTT.

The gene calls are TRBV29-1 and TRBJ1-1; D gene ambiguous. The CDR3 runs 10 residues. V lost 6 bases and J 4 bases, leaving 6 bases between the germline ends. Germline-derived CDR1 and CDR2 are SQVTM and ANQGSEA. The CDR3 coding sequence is TGCAGCGTACAGTTCACTGAAGCTTTCTTT. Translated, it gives CSVQFTEAFF.

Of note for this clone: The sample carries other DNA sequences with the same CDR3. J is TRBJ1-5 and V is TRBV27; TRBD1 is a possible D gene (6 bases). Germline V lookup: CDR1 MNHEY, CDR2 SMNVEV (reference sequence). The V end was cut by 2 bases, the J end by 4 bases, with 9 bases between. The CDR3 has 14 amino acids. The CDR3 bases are TGTGCCAGCAGTTTACGGCAGGGGAATCAGCCCCAGCATTTT. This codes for CASSLRQGNQPQHF.

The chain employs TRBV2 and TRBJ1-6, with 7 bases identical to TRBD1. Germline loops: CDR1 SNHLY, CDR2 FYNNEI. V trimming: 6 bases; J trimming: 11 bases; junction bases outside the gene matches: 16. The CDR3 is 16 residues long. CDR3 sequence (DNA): TGTGCCAGCAGCCAAACTCAAGACGGAGACAGGGCACCCCTCCACTTT. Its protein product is CASSQTQDGDRAPLHF. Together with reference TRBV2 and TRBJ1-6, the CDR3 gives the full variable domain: EPEVTQTPSHQVTQMGQEVILRCVPISNHLYFYWYRQILGQKVEFLVSFYNNEISEKSEIFDDQFSVERPDGSNFTLKIRSTKLEDSAMYFCASSQTQDGDRAPLHFGNGTRLTVT.

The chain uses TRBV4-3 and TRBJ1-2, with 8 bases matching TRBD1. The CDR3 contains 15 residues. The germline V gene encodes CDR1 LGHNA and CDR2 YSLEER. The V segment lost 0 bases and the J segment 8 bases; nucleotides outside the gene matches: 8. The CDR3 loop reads CASSQDVDRAGGYTF. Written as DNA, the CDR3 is TGCGCCAGCAGCCAAGATGTGGACAGGGCGGGCGGCTACACCTTC.

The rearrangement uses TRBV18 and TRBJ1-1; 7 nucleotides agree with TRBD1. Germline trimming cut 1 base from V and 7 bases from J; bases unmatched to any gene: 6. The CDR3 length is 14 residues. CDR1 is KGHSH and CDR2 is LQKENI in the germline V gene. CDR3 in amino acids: CASSPQGAKVEAFF. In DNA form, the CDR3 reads TGTGCCAGCTCACCACAGGGGGCCAAGGTTGAAGCTTTCTTT.

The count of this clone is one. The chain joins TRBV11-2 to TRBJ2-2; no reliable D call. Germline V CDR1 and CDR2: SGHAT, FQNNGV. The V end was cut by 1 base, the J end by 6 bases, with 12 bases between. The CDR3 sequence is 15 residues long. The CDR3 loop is CASSLGALAAGELFF. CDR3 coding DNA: TGTGCCAGCAGCTTAGGAGCGTTGGCTGCCGGGGAGCTGTTTTTT.

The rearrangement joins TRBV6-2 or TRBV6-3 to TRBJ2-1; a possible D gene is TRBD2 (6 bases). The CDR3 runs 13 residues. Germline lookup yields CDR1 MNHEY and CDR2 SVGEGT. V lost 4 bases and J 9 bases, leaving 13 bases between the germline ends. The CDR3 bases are TGTGCCAGCAGTTTGGCCGGGGGTCGTGAGCAGTTCTTC. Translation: CASSLAGGREQFF.

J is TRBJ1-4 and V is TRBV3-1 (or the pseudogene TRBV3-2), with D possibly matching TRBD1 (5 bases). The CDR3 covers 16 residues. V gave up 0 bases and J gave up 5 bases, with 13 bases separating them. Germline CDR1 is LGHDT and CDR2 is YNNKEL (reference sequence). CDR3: CASSQDGQGINEKLFF. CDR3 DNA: TGTGCCAGCAGCCAAGACGGGCAGGGAATAAATGAAAAACTGTTTTTT.

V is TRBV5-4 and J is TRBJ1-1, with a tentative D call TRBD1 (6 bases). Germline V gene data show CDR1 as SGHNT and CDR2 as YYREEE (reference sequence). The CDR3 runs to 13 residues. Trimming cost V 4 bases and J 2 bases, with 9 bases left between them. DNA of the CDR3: TGTGCCAGCAGCAACAGGGCAAACACTGAAGCTTTCTTT. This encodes CASSNRANTEAFF.

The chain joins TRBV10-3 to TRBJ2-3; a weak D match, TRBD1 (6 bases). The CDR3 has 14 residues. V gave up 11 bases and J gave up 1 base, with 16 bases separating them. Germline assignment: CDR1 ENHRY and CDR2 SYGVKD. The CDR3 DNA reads TGTGCCTCCAGGGGAAGCTGGGGCACAGATACGCAGTATTTT. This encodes CASRGSWGTDTQYF.